The 20 T cell receptor beta chains in this list originate from one sample, sequenced in a study of blood T cell repertoires in COVID-19 (dated by TCRdb to the early 2020s). Library prep was done by the immunoSEQ multiplex PCR assay. TCRdb stores this immuneACCESS table with in-frame sequences only. Part of the clones is absent; in the studies checked, under half of the shortfall reflects unresolved V genes, and no reason is known for the rest. For this sample there are roughly 200,000 clones; roughly 85% appear just once. In total, the top ten clones hold approximately 11% of the sample. Sequencing was carried out using peripheral blood. The receptors derive from a human donor with active or convalescent COVID-19. The donor label of this sample is uncertain.

The chain carries TRBV6-5 and TRBJ2-5; 7 nucleotides align to TRBD2. Germline lookup yields CDR1 MNHEY and CDR2 SVGAGI. With 10 bases clipped from V and 6 bases from J, the junction kept 14 bases outside the gene matches. The CDR3 extends over 14 amino acids. The DNA for the CDR3 is TGTGCCACCGCGATTCCCGGGACTACAAAGACCCAGTACTTC. This encodes CATAIPGTTKTQYF.

This clone was counted only a few times. The chain is built from TRBV29-1 and TRBJ2-1, with 9 bases identical to TRBD2. Germline V gives CDR1 SQVTM, CDR2 ANQGSEA. The J segment lost 1 base and the V segment lost 3 bases, leaving 10 bases of the junction unmatched. The CDR3 length is 17 residues. The CDR3 DNA is TGCAGCGTTGAGCAGGGCAAGGCGGGAGGGTCCTACAATGAGCAGTTCTTC. It codes for CSVEQGKAGGSYNEQFF.

The chain joins TRBV6-2 or TRBV6-3 to TRBJ1-5; 8 bases are a match to TRBD1. The V and J ends lost 6 bases and 5 bases, in that order; junction bases with no gene match: 9. Germline V gene data show CDR1 as MNHEY and CDR2 as SVGEGT. The CDR3 is made up of 15 amino acids. CDR3 sequence reads: CASSPSDRGYQPQHF. CDR3 nucleotides: TGTGCCAGCAGCCCTTCCGACAGGGGCTATCAGCCCCAGCATTTT.

V is TRBV5-1 and J is TRBJ2-7; 9 bases agree with TRBD2. Trimming took 0 bases from V and 5 from J; bases not matched to a gene: 6. The CDR3 contains 15 residues. The germline V gene has CDR1 SGHRS and CDR2 YFSETQ. Written as DNA, the CDR3 is TGCGCCAGCAGCTTGGGGGCGGGAGGGCCCGACGAGCAGTACTTC. This codes for CASSLGAGGPDEQYF.

The sample holds one count of this clone. CDR3 in DNA: TGTGCCAGCAGCTCCGAGCGGGAGGGCCGGAGCACAGATACGCAGTATTTT. This sequence encodes CASSSEREGRSTDTQYF. The chain employs TRBV5-5 and TRBJ2-3; 10 bases agree with TRBD2. In germline, CDR1 is SGHKS, CDR2 YYEKEE (reference sequence). V lost 3 bases to trimming and J lost 0 bases; unmatched junction nucleotides: 7. This CDR3 region has 17 residues.

The J gene is TRBJ2-5, the V gene TRBV5-4; 11 nucleotides match TRBD1. CDR1 SGHNT and CDR2 YYREEE come from the germline V gene (reference sequence). The CDR3 consists of 14 residues. Trimming cost V 3 bases and J 6 bases; bases outside gene matches: 4. CDR3 region: CASSSGQGEKTQYF. The DNA for the CDR3 is TGTGCCAGCAGCTCGGGACAGGGGGAGAAGACCCAGTACTTC.

The J gene is TRBJ2-5, the V gene TRBV5-1, with D maybe TRBD2 (6 bases). V was cut by 3 bases and J by 6 bases, with 15 bases left in between. Germline V gene data show CDR1 as SGHRS and CDR2 as YFSETQ. The CDR3 length is 14 residues. CDR3 DNA: TGCGCCAGCAGCTCCGGGACTCGCAAGCAGACCCAGTACTTC. It encodes CASSSGTRKQTQYF.

The V and J genes are TRBV4-3 and TRBJ1-1; D possibly corresponds to TRBD1 (6 bases). CDR3 length equals 14 residues. The V end was cut by 4 bases, the J end by 3 bases, with 12 bases between. Germline V gene sequence: CDR1 LGHNA, CDR2 YSLEER. The CDR3 DNA reads TGCGCCAGCAGCCCCATAGGGGGGGACACTGAAGCTTTCTTT. Translating gives CASSPIGGDTEAFF.

The chain links TRBV7-9 to TRBJ1-2; possibly TRBD1 for D (5 bases). Germline V CDR1 and CDR2: SEHNR, FQNEAQ (reference sequence). This CDR3 has 13 residues. Deletions cut 7 bases from V and 2 bases from J, with 11 bases between. The CDR3 loop is CASTLQANYGYTF. CDR3 coding DNA: TGTGCCAGCACTTTACAGGCAAACTATGGCTACACCTTC.

This chain connects TRBV4-1 to TRBJ1-6, with a possible D match to TRBD1 (6 bases). V dropped 3 bases and J dropped 7 bases, with 10 bases sitting between them. Germline loops: CDR1 MGHRA, CDR2 YSYEKL. The CDR3 sequence is 14 residues long. The CDR3 sequence: CASSQTTGNSPLHF. Here the CDR3 DNA reads TGCGCCAGCAGCCAGACCACAGGGAATTCACCCCTCCACTTT.

The chain combines TRBV4-1 with TRBJ1-1; unclear D gene. CDR1 is MGHRA and CDR2 is YSYEKL in the germline V gene. The germline V and J ends were trimmed by 0 bases and 3 bases, with 5 bases remaining between them. The CDR3 contains 13 residues. Here the CDR3 DNA reads TGCGCCAGCAGCCAAGATCAGGACACTGAAGCTTTCTTT. Residues: CASSQDQDTEAFF.

The J gene is TRBJ2-1, the V gene TRBV10-1; TRBD1 matches 8 bases. CDR3 size: 17 residues. The germline V gene has CDR1 WNHNN and CDR2 SYGVQD (reference sequence). V trimming: 4 bases; J trimming: 3 bases; junction bases outside the gene matches: 11. The CDR3 sequence: CASSGGRGTGIYNEQFF. The CDR3 DNA follows: TGCGCCAGCAGTGGAGGCCGGGGGACAGGAATCTACAATGAGCAGTTCTTC.

J is TRBJ2-2 and V is TRBV28, with TRBD1 matching 9 bases. V trimming: 4 bases; J trimming: 3 bases; junction bases outside the gene matches: 3. The CDR3 has 15 residues. Germline V gene lookup returns CDR1 MDHEN and CDR2 SYDVKM. The CDR3 sequence: CASSSRDRDTGELFF. CDR3 bases: TGTGCCAGCAGTTCCCGGGACAGGGACACCGGGGAGCTGTTTTTT.

The chain carries TRBV6-5 and TRBJ1-5; tentatively, D is TRBD1 (6 bases). Trimming took 6 bases from V and 4 from J, leaving 13 bases between them. The CDR3 runs to 14 residues. The germline gives CDR1 MNHEY, CDR2 SVGAGI. CDR3 in amino acids: CASRETGRNQPQHF. The CDR3 DNA reads TGTGCCAGCAGGGAGACAGGCAGAAATCAGCCCCAGCATTTT.

This sequence joins TRBV6-6 and TRBJ1-2, with TRBD1 matching over 7 bases. Trimming at V came to 6 bases and at J to 5 bases, leaving 6 bases not matched to a gene. Germline V gene lookup returns CDR1 MNHNY and CDR2 SVGAGI (reference sequence). The CDR3 loop spans 13 amino acids. The CDR3 DNA sequence: TGTGCCAGCAGCCAAAACAGGGGATATGGCTACACCTTC. Encoded protein: CASSQNRGYGYTF.

The rearrangement uses TRBV10-3 and TRBJ1-2; the match to TRBD1 covers 8 bases. With 6 bases clipped from V and 6 bases from J, the junction kept 9 bases outside the gene matches. The CDR3 is 14 residues long. The germline V gene has CDR1 ENHRY and CDR2 SYGVKD. This chain's CDR3 is CAIRELGTGNGYTF. The CDR3 coding sequence is TGTGCCATCAGAGAACTCGGGACAGGCAATGGCTACACCTTC.

The chain couples TRBV6-5 to TRBJ1-1, with 10 bases fitting TRBD1. This CDR3 comprises 13 residues. The germline V gene encodes CDR1 MNHEY and CDR2 SVGAGI. V lost 4 bases, J lost 4 bases, and 0 bases stayed unmatched. This chain's CDR3 is CASSWDRGTEAFF. Written as DNA, the CDR3 is TGTGCCAGCAGTTGGGACAGGGGCACTGAAGCTTTCTTT.

The DNA for the CDR3 is TGTGCCAGCAGCCCCGGGACAGGGAAAGAGACCCAGTACTTC. Its protein product is CASSPGTGKETQYF. The chain joins TRBV11-3 to TRBJ2-5; 9 bases are a match to TRBD1. There are 14 residues in the CDR3. Losses at the gene ends were 5 bases for V and 3 bases for J; bases not matched to a gene: 4. The V gene's germline CDR1 is SGHNT and CDR2 YENEEA.

The chain carries TRBV7-6 and TRBJ2-7, with no clear D. Trimming pared 5 bases from V and 0 bases from J, leaving 5 bases between. In germline, CDR1 is SGHVS, CDR2 FNYEAQ. CDR3 size: 12 residues. This CDR3 reads CASSPSSYEQYF. Here the CDR3 DNA reads TGTGCCAGCAGCCCTAGCTCCTACGAGCAGTACTTC.

The chain joins TRBV28 to TRBJ1-1; the D gene is possibly TRBD1 (5 bases). Germline-derived CDR1 and CDR2 are MDHEN and SYDVKM. V lost 3 bases to trimming and J lost 4 bases, with 9 bases between them. This CDR3 comprises 13 residues. For the CDR3, the DNA is TGTGCCAGCAGTTTGGGGCCGCTCACTGAAGCTTTCTTT. Amino acid sequence: CASSLGPLTEAFF.